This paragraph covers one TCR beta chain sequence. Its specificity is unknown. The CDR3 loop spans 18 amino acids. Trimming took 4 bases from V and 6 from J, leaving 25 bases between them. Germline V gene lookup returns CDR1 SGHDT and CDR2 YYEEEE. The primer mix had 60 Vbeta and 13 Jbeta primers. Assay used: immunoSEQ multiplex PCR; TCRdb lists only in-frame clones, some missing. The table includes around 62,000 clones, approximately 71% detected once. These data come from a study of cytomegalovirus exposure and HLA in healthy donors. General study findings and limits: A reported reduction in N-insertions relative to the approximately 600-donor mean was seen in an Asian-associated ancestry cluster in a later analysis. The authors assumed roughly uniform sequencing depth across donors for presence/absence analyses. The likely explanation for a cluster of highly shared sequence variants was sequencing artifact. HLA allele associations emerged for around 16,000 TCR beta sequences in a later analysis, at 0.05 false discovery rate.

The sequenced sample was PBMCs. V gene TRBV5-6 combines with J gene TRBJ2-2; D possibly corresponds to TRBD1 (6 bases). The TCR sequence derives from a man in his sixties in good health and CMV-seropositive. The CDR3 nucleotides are TGTGCCAGCAGCCCGGACGCTACGGCAGGGGCAGGGTCCGGGGAGCTGTTTTTT. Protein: CASSPDATAGAGSGELFF.